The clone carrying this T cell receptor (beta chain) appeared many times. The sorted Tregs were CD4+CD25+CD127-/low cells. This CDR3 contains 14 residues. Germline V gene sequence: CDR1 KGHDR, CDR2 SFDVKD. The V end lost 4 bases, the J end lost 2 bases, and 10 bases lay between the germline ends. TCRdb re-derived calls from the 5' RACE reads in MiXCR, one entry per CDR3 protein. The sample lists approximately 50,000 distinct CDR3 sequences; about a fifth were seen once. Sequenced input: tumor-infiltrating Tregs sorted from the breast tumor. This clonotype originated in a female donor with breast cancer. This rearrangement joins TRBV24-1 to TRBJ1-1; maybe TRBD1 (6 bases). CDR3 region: CATSEHRDNTEAFF. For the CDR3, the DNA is TGTGCCACCAGTGAGCACAGGGATAACACTGAAGCTTTCTTT.